The rows below give T cell receptor beta chains drawn from one sample of a study of beta chain features in type 1 diabetes. Generated by immunoSEQ multiplex PCR, the TCRdb table keeps only in-frame clones and is missing some. Of about 140,000 clones listed, 6.9% are singletons. The sequencing sample was made of central memory CD4+ T cells from blood. The receptors shown here come from a woman aged 25-40 years in good health. The CDR3 runs from the conserved cysteine through the conserved F or W. The listing skips clone size in some rows; elsewhere it reads once, few, many or a size class.

TRBJ2-7 TRBV30 - CAWRDGTGGLEQYF
TRBJ1-2 TRBV9 - CASSETGNSGYTF
TRBJ2-5 TRBV7-9 few CASALRRETQYF
TRBJ1-5 TRBV7-2 - CASSLVDRGNQPQHF
TRBJ2-3 TRBV5-4 few CASSFGRDRGGDTQYF
TRBJ1-5 TRBV5-1 few CASSPDYNSNQPQHF
TRBJ2-1 TRBV7-9 few CASSLSAGGYNEQFF
TRBJ2-2 TRBV7-9 - CASSLGTGRTGELFF
TRBJ2-3 TRBV18 few CASSPSLAIPDTQYF
TRBJ1-5 TRBV28 few CASRGQGNQPQHF
TRBJ2-5 TRBV5-1 - CASSLAPQGAGETQYF
TRBJ2-3 TRBV7-3 - CASSGSGVSTDTQYF
TRBJ2-2 TRBV29-1 many CSVGTSGRNTGELFF
TRBJ2-5 TRBV14 few CASTASGFNRQETQYF
TRBJ2-4 TRBV7-2 - CASSPQGAKNIQYF
TRBJ2-5 TRBV7-3 - CASSLTGEVSETQYF
TRBJ2-7 TRBV4-2 many CASSPREDYEQYF
TRBJ1-3 TRBV7-2 - CASSLAQGSGGNTIYF
TRBJ2-4 TRBV7-2 - CASSLAREQNIQYF
TRBJ2-6 TRBV15 many CATSNNRIRRSGANVLTF
TRBJ2-1 TRBV15 many CATSRVASGRGGLNEQFF
TRBJ2-3 TRBV4-3 - CASSQIWREGDTQYF